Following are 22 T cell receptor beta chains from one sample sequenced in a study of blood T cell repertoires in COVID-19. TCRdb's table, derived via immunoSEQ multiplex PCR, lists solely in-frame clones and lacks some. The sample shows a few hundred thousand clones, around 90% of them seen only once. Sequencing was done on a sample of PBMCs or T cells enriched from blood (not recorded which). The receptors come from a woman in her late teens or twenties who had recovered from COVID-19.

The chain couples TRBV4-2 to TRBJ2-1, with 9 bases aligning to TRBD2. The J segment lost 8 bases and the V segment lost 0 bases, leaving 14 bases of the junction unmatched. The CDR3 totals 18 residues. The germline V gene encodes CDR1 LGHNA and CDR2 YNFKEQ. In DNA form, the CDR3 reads TGTGCCAGCAGCCAAGATTGGGGGAGCGGGGGGCGGTATGATGAGCAGTTCTTC. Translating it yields CASSQDWGSGGRYDEQFF.

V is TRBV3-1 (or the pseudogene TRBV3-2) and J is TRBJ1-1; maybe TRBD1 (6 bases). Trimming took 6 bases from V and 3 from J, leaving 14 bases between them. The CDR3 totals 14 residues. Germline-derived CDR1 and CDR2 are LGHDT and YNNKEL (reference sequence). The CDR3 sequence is CASRCPRGDTEAFF. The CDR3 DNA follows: TGTGCCAGCAGGTGCCCCAGGGGAGACACTGAAGCTTTCTTT.

The CDR3 coding sequence is TGTGCCAGCTCACCTAGCGGGGGGGCCGGCTCCTACGAGCAGTACTTC. Translating it yields CASSPSGGAGSYEQYF. The J gene is TRBJ2-7, the V gene TRBV18; 11 nucleotides match TRBD2. In germline, CDR1 is KGHSH, CDR2 LQKENI. The junction had 4 bases not matched to a gene; V was cut back by 3 bases and J by 0 bases. The CDR3 length is 16 residues.

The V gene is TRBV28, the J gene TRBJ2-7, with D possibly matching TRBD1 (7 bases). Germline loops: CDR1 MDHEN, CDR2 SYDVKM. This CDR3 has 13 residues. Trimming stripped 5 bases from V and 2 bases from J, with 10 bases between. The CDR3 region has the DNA TGTGCCAGCAGTGGGGGGACAGCCTACGAGCAGTACTTC. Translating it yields CASSGGTAYEQYF.

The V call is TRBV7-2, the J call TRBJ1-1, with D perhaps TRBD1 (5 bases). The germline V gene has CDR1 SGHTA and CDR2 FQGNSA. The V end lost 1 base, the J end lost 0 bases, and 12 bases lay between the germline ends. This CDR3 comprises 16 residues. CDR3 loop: CASSLEGRPMNTEAFF. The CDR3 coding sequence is TGTGCCAGCAGCTTAGAGGGGCGCCCCATGAACACTGAAGCTTTCTTT. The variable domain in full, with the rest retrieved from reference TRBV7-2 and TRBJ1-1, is GAGVSQSPSNKVTEKGKDVELRCDPISGHTALYWYRQSLGQGLEFLIYFQGNSAPDKSGLPSDRFSAERTGGSVSTLTIQRTQQEDSAVYLCASSLEGRPMNTEAFFGQGTRLTVV.

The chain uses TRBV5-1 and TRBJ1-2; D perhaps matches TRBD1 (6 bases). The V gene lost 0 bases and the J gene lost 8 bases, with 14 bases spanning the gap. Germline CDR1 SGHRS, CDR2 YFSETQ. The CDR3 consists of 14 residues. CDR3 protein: CASSLVNRVKGYTF. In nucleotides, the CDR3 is TGCGCCAGCAGCTTGGTGAACAGGGTAAAAGGCTACACCTTC.

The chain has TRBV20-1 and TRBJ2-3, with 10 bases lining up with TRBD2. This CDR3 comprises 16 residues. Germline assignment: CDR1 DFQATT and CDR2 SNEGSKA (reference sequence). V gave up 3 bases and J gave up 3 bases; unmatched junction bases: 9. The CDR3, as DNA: TGCAGTGCTAGTGATCCTAGCGGGAGACGGACAGATACGCAGTATTTT. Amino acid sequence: CSASDPSGRRTDTQYF.

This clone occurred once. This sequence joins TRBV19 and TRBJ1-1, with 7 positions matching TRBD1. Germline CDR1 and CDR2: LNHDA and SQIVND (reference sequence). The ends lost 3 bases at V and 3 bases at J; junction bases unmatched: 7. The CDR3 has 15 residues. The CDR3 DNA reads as TGTGCCAGTAGTATTAGGTGGCAGGGGGACACTGAAGCTTTCTTT. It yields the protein CASSIRWQGDTEAFF.

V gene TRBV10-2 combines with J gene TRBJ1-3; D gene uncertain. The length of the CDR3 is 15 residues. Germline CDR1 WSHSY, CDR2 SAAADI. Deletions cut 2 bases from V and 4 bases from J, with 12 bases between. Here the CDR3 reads CASSEGFQSGNTIYF. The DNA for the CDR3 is TGCGCCAGCAGTGAGGGCTTCCAATCGGGAAACACCATATATTTT.

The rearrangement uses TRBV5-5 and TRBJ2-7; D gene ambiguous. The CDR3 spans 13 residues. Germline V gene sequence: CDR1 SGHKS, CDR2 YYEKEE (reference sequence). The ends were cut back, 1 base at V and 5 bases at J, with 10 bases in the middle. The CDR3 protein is CASSLLQTNEQYF. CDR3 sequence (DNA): TGTGCCAGCAGCTTGCTCCAGACAAACGAGCAGTACTTC.

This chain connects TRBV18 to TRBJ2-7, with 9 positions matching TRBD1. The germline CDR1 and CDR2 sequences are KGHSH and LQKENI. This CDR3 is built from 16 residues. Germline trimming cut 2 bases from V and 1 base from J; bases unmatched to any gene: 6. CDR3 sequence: CASSPSTGGSSYEQYF. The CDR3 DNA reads TGTGCCAGCTCACCATCGACAGGGGGATCTTCCTACGAGCAGTACTTC. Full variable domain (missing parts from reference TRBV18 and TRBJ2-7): NAGVMQNPRHLVRRRGQEARLRCSPMKGHSHVYWYRQLPEEGLKFMVYLQKENIIDESGMPKERFSAEFPKEGPSILRIQQVVRGDSAAYFCASSPSTGGSSYEQYFGPGTRLTVT.

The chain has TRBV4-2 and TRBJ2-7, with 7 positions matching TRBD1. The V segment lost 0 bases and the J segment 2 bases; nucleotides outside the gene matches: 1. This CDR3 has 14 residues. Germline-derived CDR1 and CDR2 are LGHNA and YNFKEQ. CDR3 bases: TGTGCCAGCAGCCAAGATAGGGGGCCCTACGAGCAGTACTTC. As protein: CASSQDRGPYEQYF.

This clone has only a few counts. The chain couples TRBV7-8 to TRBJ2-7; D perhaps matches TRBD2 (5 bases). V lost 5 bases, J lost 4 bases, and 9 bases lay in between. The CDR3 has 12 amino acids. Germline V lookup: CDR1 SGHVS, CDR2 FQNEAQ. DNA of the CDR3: TGTGCCAGCAGCCATACTAGTTACGAGCAGTACTTC. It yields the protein CASSHTSYEQYF.

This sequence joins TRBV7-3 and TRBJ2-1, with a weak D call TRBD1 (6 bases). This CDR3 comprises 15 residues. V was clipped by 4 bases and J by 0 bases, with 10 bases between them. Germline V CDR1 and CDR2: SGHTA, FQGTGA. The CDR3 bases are TGTGCCAGCAGCTACAGGGAAGGCTCCTACAATGAGCAGTTCTTC. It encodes CASSYREGSYNEQFF.

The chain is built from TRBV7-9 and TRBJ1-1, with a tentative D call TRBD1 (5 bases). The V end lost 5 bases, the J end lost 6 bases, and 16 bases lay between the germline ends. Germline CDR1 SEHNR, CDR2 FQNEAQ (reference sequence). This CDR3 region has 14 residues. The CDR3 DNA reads TGTGCCAGCAGCGCTGTATTGTGGGGCGCTGAAGCTTTCTTT. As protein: CASSAVLWGAEAFF.

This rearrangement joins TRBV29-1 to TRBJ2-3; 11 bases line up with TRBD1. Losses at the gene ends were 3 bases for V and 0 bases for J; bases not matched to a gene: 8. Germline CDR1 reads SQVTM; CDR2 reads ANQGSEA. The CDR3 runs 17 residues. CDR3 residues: CSVDAFRDRGSTDTQYF. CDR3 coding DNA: TGCAGCGTTGACGCCTTCCGGGACAGGGGGAGCACAGATACGCAGTATTTT.

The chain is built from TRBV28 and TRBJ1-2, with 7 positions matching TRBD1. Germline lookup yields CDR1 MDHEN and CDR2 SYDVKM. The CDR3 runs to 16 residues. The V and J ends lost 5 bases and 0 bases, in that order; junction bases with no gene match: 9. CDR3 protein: CASSLNRGLANYGYTF. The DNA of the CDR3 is TGTGCCAGCAGTCTCAACAGGGGACTAGCTAACTATGGCTACACCTTC.

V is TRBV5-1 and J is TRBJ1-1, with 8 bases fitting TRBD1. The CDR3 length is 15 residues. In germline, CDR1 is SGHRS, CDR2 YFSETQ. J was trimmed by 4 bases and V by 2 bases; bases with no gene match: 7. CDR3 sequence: CASSFTLQGGTEAFF. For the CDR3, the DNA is TGCGCCAGCAGCTTCACCCTACAGGGGGGCACTGAAGCTTTCTTT.

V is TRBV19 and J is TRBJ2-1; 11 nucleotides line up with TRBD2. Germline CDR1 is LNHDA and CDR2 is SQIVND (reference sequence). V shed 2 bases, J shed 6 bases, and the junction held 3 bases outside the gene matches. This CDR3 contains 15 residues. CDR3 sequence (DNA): TGTGCCAGTAGTATAAATAGCGGGAGGGGCAATGAGCAGTTCTTC. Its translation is CASSINSGRGNEQFF.

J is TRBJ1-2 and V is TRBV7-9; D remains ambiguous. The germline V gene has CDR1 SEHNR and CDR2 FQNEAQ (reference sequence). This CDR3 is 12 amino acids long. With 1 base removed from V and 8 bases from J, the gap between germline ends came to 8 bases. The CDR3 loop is CASSLGLWGYTF. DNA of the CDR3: TGTGCCAGCAGCTTAGGGCTTTGGGGCTACACCTTC.

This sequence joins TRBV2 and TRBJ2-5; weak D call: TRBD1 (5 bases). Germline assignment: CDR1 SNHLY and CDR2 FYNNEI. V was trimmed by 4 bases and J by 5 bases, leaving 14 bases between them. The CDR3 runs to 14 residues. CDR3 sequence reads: CASSGTTNRETQYF. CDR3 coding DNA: TGTGCCAGCAGTGGGACAACAAACAGGGAGACCCAGTACTTC.

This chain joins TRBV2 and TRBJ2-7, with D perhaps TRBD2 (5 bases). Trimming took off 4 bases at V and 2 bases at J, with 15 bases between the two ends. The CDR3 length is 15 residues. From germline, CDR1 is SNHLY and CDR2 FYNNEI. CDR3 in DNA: TGTGCCAGCAGTGCAAACGGGGAACCTACCTACGAGCAGTACTTC. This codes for CASSANGEPTYEQYF.